A selection of T cell receptor beta chains follows, all from one sample in a study of T cells after yellow fever vaccination. TCRdb fed the 5' RACE reads into MiXCR, producing one record per CDR3 protein. The sample yields 300,000 to 350,000 distinct CDR3 sequences, about 4% seen once. Sequencing used PBMCs, obtained 5 days after the yellow fever booster vaccination. These receptors all stem from a young man who received the YFV17D yellow fever vaccine. Each CDR3 is given with its conserved first and last residue. Fields, in order: V gene, clone size, D gene, J gene, CDR3 DNA, CDR3 protein. The D gene is left open where the match is weak. Size is omitted from some rows. Given values are once, few, many or a class for expanded clones.

TRBV7-2	many	NA	TRBJ1-6	TGTGCCAGCAGCCCGGACCGATATAGTTCACCCCTCCACTTT	CASSPDRYSSPLHF
TRBV12-3/TRBV12-4	NA	TRBD1	TRBJ2-1	TGTGCCACCGGGGACAGTCGACACAATGAGCAGTTCTTC	CATGDSRHNEQFF
TRBV7-9	many	NA	TRBJ2-3	TGTGCCAGCAGCTTCGGGGCGACAGATACGCAGTATTTT	CASSFGATDTQYF
TRBV29-1	NA	NA	TRBJ1-1	TGCAGCGTACTACAGTCCCTTAACACTGAAGCTTTCTTT	CSVLQSLNTEAFF
TRBV12-3/TRBV12-4	few	NA	TRBJ2-1	TGTGCCAGCAGACTTCAGGGGACCGCGGTCGATGAGCAGTTCTTC	CASRLQGTAVDEQFF
TRBV6-2/TRBV6-3	NA	NA	TRBJ1-2	TGTGCCAGCAGTCTCCGGGACGGATCTTCCCGCTATGGCTACACCTTC	CASSLRDGSSRYGYTF
TRBV5-1	many	NA	TRBJ2-5	TGCGCCAGCAGCCCTATGAACGCCGGGACGGAAGAGACCCAGTACTTC	CASSPMNAGTEETQYF
TRBV7-6	NA	TRBD1	TRBJ2-2	TGTGCCAGCAGTGATGCAGGGGGCATTACCACCGGGGAGCTGTTTTTT	CASSDAGGITTGELFF
TRBV5-1	many	TRBD2	TRBJ2-7	TGCGCCAGCAGCGGAAAGACTAGCGGCAGCTCCTACGAGCAGTACTTC	CASSGKTSGSSYEQYF
TRBV29-1	many	NA	TRBJ2-5	TGCAGCGTTGTGCCAGGCCAAGAGACCCAGTACTTC	CSVVPGQETQYF
TRBV15	few	NA	TRBJ2-1	TGTGCCACCAGCTTCGATTATGAGCAGTTCTTC	CATSFDYEQFF
TRBV18	NA	NA	TRBJ2-2	TGTGCCAGCTCACCCCAACCGACAGGATCCACCGGGGAGCTGTTTTTT	CASSPQPTGSTGELFF